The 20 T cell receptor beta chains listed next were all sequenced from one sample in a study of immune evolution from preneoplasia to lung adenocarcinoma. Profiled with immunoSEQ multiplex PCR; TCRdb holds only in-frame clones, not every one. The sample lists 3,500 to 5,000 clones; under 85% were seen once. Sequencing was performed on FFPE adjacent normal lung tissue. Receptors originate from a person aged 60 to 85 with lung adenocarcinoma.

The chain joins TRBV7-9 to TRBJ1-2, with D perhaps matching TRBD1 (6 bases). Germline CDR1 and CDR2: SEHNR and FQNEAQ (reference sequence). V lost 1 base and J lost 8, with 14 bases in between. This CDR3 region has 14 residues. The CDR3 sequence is CASSLGVGGYGYTF. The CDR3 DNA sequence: TGTGCCAGCAGCTTAGGGGTTGGGGGCTACGGCTACACCTTC.

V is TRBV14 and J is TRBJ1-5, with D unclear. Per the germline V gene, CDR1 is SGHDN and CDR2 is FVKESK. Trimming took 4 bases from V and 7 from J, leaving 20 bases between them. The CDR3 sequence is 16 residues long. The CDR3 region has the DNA TGTGCCAGCAGCCCAGGAGAGGTTTGGCTGGGACAGCCCCAGCATTTT. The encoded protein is CASSPGEVWLGQPQHF.

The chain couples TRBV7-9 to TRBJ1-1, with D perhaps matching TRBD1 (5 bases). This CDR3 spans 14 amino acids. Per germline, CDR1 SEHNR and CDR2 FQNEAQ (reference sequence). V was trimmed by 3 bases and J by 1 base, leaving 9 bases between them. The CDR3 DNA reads TGTGCCAGCAGCTTTGTGACAGAGAACACTGAAGCTTTCTTT. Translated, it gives CASSFVTENTEAFF. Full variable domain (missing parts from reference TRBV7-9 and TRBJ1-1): DTGVSQNPRHKITKRGQNVTFRCDPISEHNRLYWYRQTLGQGPEFLTYFQNEAQLEKSRLLSDRFSAERPKGSFSTLEIQRTEQGDSAMYLCASSFVTENTEAFFGQGTRLTVV.

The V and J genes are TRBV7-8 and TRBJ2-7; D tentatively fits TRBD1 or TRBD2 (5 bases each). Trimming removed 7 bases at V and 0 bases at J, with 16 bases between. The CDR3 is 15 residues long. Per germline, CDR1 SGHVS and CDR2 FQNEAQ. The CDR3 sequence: CASTPQEGPSYEQYF. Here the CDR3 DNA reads TGTGCCAGCACCCCGCAAGAGGGGCCCTCCTACGAGCAGTACTTC.

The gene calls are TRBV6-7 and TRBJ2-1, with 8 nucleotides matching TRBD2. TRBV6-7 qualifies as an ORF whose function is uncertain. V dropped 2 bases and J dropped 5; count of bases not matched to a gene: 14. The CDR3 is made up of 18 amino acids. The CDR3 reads CASSYTRVAGWTDNEQFF. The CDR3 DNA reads TGTGCCAGCAGTTACACTAGGGTAGCGGGGTGGACAGACAATGAGCAGTTCTTC.

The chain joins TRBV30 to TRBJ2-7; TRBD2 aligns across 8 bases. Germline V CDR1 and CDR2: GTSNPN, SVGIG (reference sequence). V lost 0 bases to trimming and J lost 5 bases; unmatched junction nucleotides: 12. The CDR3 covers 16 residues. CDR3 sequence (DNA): TGTGCCTGGAGTGTAAGGTTACTAGCGCGGGGGGACGAGCAGTACTTC. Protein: CAWSVRLLARGDEQYF. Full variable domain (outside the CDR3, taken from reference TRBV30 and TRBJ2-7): SQTIHQWPATLVQPVGSPLSLECTVEGTSNPNLYWYRQAAGRGLQLLFYSVGIGQISSEVPQNLSASRPQDRQFILSSKKLLLSDSGFYLCAWSVRLLARGDEQYFGPGTRLTVT.

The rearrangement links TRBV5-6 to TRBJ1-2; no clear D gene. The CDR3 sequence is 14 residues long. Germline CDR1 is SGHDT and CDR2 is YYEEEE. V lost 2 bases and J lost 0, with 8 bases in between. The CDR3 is CASSFYGANYGYTF. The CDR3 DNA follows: TGTGCCAGCAGCTTCTACGGAGCTAACTATGGCTACACCTTC.

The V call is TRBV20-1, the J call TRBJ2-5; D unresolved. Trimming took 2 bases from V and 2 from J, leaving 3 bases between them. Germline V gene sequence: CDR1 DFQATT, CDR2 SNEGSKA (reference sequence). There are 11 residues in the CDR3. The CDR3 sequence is CSARWQETQYF. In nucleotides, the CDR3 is TGCAGTGCTAGATGGCAAGAGACCCAGTACTTC.

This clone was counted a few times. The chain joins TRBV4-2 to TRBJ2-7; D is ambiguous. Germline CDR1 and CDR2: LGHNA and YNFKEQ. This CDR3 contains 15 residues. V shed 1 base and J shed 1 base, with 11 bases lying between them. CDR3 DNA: TGTGCCAGCAGCCAAGGCCGGATTCTTTCCTACGAGCAGTACTTC. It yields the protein CASSQGRILSYEQYF.

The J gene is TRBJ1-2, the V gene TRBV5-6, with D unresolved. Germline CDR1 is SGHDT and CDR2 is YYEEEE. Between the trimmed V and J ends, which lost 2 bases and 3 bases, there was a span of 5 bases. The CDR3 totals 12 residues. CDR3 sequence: CASSLLHYGYTF. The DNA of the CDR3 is TGTGCCAGCAGCTTACTCCACTATGGCTACACCTTC.

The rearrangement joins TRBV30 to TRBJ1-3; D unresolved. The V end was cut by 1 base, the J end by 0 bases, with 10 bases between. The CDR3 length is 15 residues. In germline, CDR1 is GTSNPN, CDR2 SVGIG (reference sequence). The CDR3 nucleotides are TGTGCCTGGAGTGACGGGCAGGCCTCTGGAAACACCATATATTTT. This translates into CAWSDGQASGNTIYF.

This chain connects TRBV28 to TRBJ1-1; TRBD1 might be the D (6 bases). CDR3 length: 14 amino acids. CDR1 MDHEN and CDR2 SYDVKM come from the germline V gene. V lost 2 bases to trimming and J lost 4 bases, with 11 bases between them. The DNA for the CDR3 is TGTGCCAGCAGTTTACCGGCAGGGGTCACTGAAGCTTTCTTT. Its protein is CASSLPAGVTEAFF.

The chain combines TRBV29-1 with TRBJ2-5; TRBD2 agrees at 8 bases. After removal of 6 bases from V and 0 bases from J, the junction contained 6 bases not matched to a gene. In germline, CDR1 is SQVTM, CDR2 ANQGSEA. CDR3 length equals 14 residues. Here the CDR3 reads CSVELAVHQETQYF. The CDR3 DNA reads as TGCAGCGTAGAACTAGCGGTCCACCAAGAGACCCAGTACTTC.

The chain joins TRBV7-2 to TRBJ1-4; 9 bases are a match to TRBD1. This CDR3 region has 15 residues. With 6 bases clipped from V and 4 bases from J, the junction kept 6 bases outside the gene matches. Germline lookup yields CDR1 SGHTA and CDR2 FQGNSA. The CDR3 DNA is TGTGCCAGCAGAGCACAGGGGGCGGTTAATGAAAAACTGTTTTTT. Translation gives CASRAQGAVNEKLFF.

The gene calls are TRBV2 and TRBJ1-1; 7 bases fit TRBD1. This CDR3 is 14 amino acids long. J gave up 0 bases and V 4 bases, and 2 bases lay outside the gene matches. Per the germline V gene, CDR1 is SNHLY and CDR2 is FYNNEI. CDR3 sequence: CASSVGQVNTEAFF. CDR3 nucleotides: TGTGCCAGCAGTGTAGGACAGGTGAACACTGAAGCTTTCTTT.

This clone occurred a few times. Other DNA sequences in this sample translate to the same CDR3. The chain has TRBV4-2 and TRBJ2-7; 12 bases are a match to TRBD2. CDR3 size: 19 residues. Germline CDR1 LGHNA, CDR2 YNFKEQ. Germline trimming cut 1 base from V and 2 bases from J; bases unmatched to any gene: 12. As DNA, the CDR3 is TGTGCCAGCAGCCAAGGACCGCTCCCACTAGCGGGAGGAACCTACGAGCAGTACTTC. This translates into CASSQGPLPLAGGTYEQYF.

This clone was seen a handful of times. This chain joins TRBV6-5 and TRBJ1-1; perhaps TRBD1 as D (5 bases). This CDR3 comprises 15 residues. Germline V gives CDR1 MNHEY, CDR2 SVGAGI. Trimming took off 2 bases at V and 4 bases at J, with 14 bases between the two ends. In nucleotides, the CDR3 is TGTGCCAGCAGTTACGGGGTGGAGGGGTCCACTGAAGCTTTCTTT. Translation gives CASSYGVEGSTEAFF.

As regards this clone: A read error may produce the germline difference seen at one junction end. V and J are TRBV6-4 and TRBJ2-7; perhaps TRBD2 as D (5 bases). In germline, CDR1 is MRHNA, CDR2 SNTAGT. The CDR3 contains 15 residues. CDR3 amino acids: CANSDEGQSSYEQYF. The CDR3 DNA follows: TGTGCCAACAGTGACGAGGGCCAAAGCTCCTACGAGCAGTACTTC.

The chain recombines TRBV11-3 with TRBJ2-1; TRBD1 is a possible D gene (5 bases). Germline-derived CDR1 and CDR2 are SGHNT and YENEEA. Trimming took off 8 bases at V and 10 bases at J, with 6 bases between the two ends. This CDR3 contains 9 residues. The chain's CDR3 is CASGAEQFF. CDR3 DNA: TGTGCCAGCGGGGCGGAGCAGTTCTTC.

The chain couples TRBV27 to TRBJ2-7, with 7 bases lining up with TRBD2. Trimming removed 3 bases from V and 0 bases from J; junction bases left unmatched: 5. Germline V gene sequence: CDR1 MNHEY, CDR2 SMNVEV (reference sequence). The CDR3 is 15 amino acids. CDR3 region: CASSLGSSGSYEQYF. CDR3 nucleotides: TGTGCCAGCAGTTTGGGCTCTAGCGGCTCCTACGAGCAGTACTTC.